The following is a T cell receptor (beta chain) sequence with its context. Its antigen is not identified. The sample originates from a study of cytomegalovirus exposure and HLA in healthy donors. Whole-study results and caveats: Trimming of TCR beta V- and J-genes showed a link, identified in a later analysis, to a missense DCLRE1C variant. Across all donors, roughly uniform sequencing depth was an assumption of the presence/absence analyses.

The PCR had 60 Vbeta and 13 Jbeta primers. Profiling relied on immunoSEQ multiplex PCR, and the TCRdb table lists in-frame clones only, not all of them. The profile shows under 150,000 clones, roughly 84% of them singletons. The TCR was taken from a man between 45 and 60 years old in good health and CMV-seronegative. The sequencing input was PBMCs.

For the CDR3, the DNA is TGTGCCAGCACCCTCAATGGGGACAGTTACGAGCAGTACTTC. The encoded protein is CASTLNGDSYEQYF. The chain employs TRBV7-9 and TRBJ2-7, with TRBD1 matching 7 bases. The CDR3 covers 14 residues. The junction had 10 bases not matched to a gene; V was cut back by 7 bases and J by 4 bases. Germline V gene lookup returns CDR1 SEHNR and CDR2 FQNEAQ (reference sequence).